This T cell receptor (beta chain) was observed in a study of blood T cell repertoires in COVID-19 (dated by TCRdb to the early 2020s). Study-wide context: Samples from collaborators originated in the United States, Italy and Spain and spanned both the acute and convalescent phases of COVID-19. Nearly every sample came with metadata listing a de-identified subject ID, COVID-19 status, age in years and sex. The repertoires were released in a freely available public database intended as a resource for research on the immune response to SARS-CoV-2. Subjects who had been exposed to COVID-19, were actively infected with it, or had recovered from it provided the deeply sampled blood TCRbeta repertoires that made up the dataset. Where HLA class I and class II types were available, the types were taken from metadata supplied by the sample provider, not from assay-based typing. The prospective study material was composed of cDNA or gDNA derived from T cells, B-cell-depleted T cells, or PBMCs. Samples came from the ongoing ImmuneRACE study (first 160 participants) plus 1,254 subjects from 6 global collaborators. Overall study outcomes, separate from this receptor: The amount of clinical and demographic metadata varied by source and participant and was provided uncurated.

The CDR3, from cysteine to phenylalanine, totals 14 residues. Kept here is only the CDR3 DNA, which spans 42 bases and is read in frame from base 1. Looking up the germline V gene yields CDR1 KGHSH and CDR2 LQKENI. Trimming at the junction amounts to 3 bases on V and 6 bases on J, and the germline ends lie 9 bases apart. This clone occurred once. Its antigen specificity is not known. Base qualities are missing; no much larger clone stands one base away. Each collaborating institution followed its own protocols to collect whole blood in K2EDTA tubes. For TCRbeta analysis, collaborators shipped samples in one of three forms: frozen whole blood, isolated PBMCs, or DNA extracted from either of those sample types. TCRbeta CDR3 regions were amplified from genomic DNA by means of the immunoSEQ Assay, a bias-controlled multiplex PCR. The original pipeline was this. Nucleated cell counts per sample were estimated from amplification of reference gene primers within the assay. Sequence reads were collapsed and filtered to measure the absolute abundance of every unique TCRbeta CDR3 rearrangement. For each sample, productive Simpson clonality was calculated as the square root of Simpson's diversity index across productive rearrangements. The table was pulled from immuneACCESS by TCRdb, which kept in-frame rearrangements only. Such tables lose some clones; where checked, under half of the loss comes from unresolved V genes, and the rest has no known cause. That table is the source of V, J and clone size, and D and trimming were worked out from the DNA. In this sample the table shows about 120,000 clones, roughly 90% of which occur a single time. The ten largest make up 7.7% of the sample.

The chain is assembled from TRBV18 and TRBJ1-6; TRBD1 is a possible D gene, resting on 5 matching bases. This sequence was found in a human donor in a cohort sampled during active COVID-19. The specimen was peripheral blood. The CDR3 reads CASSPDISNSPLHF. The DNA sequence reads TGTGCCAGCTCACCGGACATAAGTAATTCACCCCTCCACTTT.